The clone carrying this T cell receptor beta chain was observed many times. Investigators prepared the TCR beta libraries by applying iRepertoire HTBI primers and Arm-PCR of CDR3 regions. Via MiXCR, TCRdb re-called the multiplex PCR reads, giving one row per CDR3 protein. Of under 300,000 distinct CDR3 sequences listed, approximately 18% were seen once; the top ten hold around 15%. V lost 2 bases to trimming and J lost 0 bases, with 4 bases between them. Per germline, CDR1 KGHSH and CDR2 LQKENI. CDR3 length: 13 residues. This entry belongs to a study of regulatory T cells in long-lasting Graves disease. Time point described: newly diagnosed GD, antithyroid drugs for less than 3 months. The authors made the TCR library using RNA they extracted from PBMCs. This same sample was also part of a study on T cells in Graves' hyperthyroidism and ophthalmopathy. Per that paper: Also found in blood were most expanded thyroid clonotypes above 0.001.

This TCR derives from a woman in her twenties or thirties with Graves disease. This sequence joins TRBV18 and TRBJ2-5; D is ambiguous. This sample comprised peripheral blood mononuclear cells (PBMCs), obtained at new diagnosis, from a patient treated with antithyroid drugs. The CDR3 nucleotides read TGTGCCAGCTCACCAGTGTACCAAGAGACCCAGTACTTC. It translates to CASSPVYQETQYF.